The TCR beta chain described here comes from a study of CD8 T cells in Susac syndrome. The multiple sclerosis control group was made up of treatment-naive patients with stable or active relapsing-remitting disease. The CDR3 extends over 12 amino acids. The V gene's germline CDR1 is DFQATT and CDR2 SNEGSKA (reference sequence). The V gene end was trimmed by 6 bases and the J gene end by 6 bases; junction bases not matched to a gene: 1. After extraction with the RNeasy kit, roughly 0.45 to 1 ug of the RNA was reverse transcribed using random hexamers. A single record per CDR3 protein comes from TCRdb applying MiXCR to the immunoSEQ multiplex PCR reads. The sample carries hundreds of thousands of distinct CDR3 sequences, 70% to 90% recorded once.

This TCR was sampled from a human donor with multiple sclerosis. What was sequenced was CD8+ T cells from PBMCs. This chain connects TRBV20-1 to TRBJ1-6, with 8 bases that match TRBD1. CDR3 bases: TGCAGTGCCAGGGGGCCTAATTCACCCCTCCACTTT. Its translation is CSARGPNSPLHF.